Presented here are 19 T cell receptor beta chains from one specimen sequenced in a study of CD8+ T cells in alopecia areata. Extraction of RNA preceded its reverse transcription into cDNA, which served as the sequencing template. TCRdb keeps only in-frame clones here, not all; method: immunoSEQ multiplex PCR. In the table there are 130,000 or so clones, about 47% of which are singletons. The specimen was CD8+ T cells sorted from blood, collected at week 0. The receptors stem from a human donor with alopecia areata.

The V gene is TRBV4-3, the J gene TRBJ1-2, with 7 nucleotides matching TRBD1. CDR1 LGHNA and CDR2 YSLEER come from the germline V gene. V lost 4 bases, J lost 8 bases, and 7 bases stayed unmatched. The CDR3 runs to 13 residues. The CDR3 DNA sequence: TGCGCCAGCAGCCTTGACAGGGTTGGCGGCTACACCTTC. Its translation: CASSLDRVGGYTF.

This clone was counted only a few times. The chain has TRBV12-5 and TRBJ2-3, with D perhaps assigned TRBD1 or TRBD2 (7 bases each). Trimming took off 2 bases at V and 7 bases at J, with 16 bases between the two ends. CDR1 and CDR2 from the germline V gene are LGHNT and FRNRAP. The CDR3 has 15 amino acids. The CDR3 protein is CASGLPQGGKNTQYF. CDR3 nucleotide sequence: TGTGCTAGTGGTTTGCCCCAGGGGGGGAAGAATACGCAGTATTTT. Drawing the rest from reference TRBV12-5 and TRBJ2-3, the complete variable domain is DARVTQTPRHKVTEMGQEVTMRCQPILGHNTVFWYRQTMMQGLELLAYFRNRAPLDDSGMPKDRFSAEMPDATLATLKIQPSEPRDSAVYFCASGLPQGGKNTQYFGPGTRLTVL.

The chain joins TRBV9 to TRBJ2-1, with 14 positions matching TRBD2. CDR1 and CDR2 (germline): SGDLS, YYNGEE. V shed 0 bases and J 2 bases; nucleotides not matched to a gene: 1. The CDR3 sequence is 17 residues long. The CDR3 reads CASSVGTSGGPYNEQFF. CDR3 DNA: TGTGCCAGCAGCGTAGGGACTAGCGGGGGGCCCTACAATGAGCAGTTCTTC.

This clone was observed a handful of times. The chain joins TRBV6-6 to TRBJ2-1; D call uncertain. The CDR3 is made up of 12 amino acids. Germline-derived CDR1 and CDR2 are MNHNY and SVGAGI (reference sequence). V shed 5 bases and J shed 8 bases, with 10 bases lying between them. CDR3 residues: CASSVAHDEQFF. CDR3 sequence (DNA): TGTGCCAGCAGTGTAGCCCACGATGAGCAGTTCTTC.

The chain joins TRBV11-2 to TRBJ2-5, with D perhaps TRBD1 (6 bases). Germline V CDR1 and CDR2: SGHAT, FQNNGV. Trimming pared 3 bases from V and 2 bases from J, leaving 13 bases between. This CDR3 is built from 15 residues. The CDR3: CASSFRAGDQETQYF. The CDR3 coding sequence is TGTGCCAGCAGCTTTAGGGCAGGGGATCAAGAGACCCAGTACTTC.

This chain links TRBV6-6 with TRBJ2-3; unclear D gene. Germline values: CDR1 MNHNY, CDR2 SVGAGI (reference sequence). The CDR3 length is 12 residues. V was shortened by 7 bases and J by 1 base, with 6 bases between the two germline ends. Here the CDR3 reads CASIGGTDTQYF. The DNA for the CDR3 is TGTGCCAGCATAGGCGGCACAGATACGCAGTATTTT.

This clone was recorded a few times. The V gene is TRBV15, the J gene TRBJ2-5, with 7 bases lining up with TRBD2. CDR3 length: 14 amino acids. Trimming cost V 5 bases and J 0 bases; bases outside gene matches: 3. In germline, CDR1 is LNHNV, CDR2 YYDKDF (reference sequence). For the CDR3, the DNA is TGTGCCACCAGCCAGCGGGACGACCAAGAGACCCAGTACTTC. Translated: CATSQRDDQETQYF.

In this sample, this clone turned up a few times. The genes are TRBV5-6 and TRBJ2-7, with 10 nucleotides matching TRBD1. CDR3 length: 14 amino acids. Germline V gene sequence: CDR1 SGHDT, CDR2 YYEEEE. V gave up 4 bases and J gave up 5 bases; unmatched junction bases: 6. CDR3 sequence: CASSTGTGVHEQYF. The CDR3 region has the DNA TGTGCCAGCAGCACCGGGACAGGGGTCCACGAGCAGTACTTC.

The chain couples TRBV30 to TRBJ2-2; weak D call: TRBD2 (5 bases). The V gene's germline CDR1 is GTSNPN and CDR2 SVGIG (reference sequence). The CDR3 extends over 13 amino acids. V lost 3 bases and J lost 8, with 13 bases in between. The CDR3, as DNA: TGTGCCTGGAGCCGGGATGAGCGGGGGGAGCTGTTTTTT. Translation: CAWSRDERGELFF.

This clone has a single count. J is TRBJ1-5 and V is TRBV4-3, with D perhaps matching TRBD1 (5 bases). Trimming stripped 0 bases from V and 3 bases from J, with 9 bases between. CDR3 length: 15 amino acids. Germline CDR1 is LGHNA and CDR2 is YSLEER. CDR3 region: CASSQDPGPNQPQHF. CDR3 in DNA: TGCGCCAGCAGCCAAGATCCGGGACCCAATCAGCCCCAGCATTTT.

The V call is TRBV4-3, the J call TRBJ1-6; the D is unclear. The V end was cut by 3 bases, the J end by 7 bases, with 22 bases between. Germline CDR1 LGHNA, CDR2 YSLEER. This CDR3 contains 18 residues. Written as DNA, the CDR3 is TGCGCCAGCAGCCACTTTTTCGGCCTTTCGGAGAAAAATTCACCCCTCCACTTT. Its translation is CASSHFFGLSEKNSPLHF.

V usage is TRBV5-1 and J usage is TRBJ2-2; TRBD1 aligns across 9 bases. CDR3 length: 16 residues. Germline V gives CDR1 SGHRS, CDR2 YFSETQ. J lost 3 bases, V lost 4 bases, and 7 bases had no gene match. The CDR3 reads CASSPWDREDTGELFF. Written as DNA, the CDR3 is TGCGCCAGCAGCCCCTGGGACAGGGAGGACACCGGGGAGCTGTTTTTT.

This chain joins TRBV6-5 and TRBJ2-2; D ambiguous. Germline loops: CDR1 MNHEY, CDR2 SVGAGI. The CDR3 loop spans 14 amino acids. V lost 5 bases and J 4 bases, leaving 11 bases between the germline ends. CDR3 bases: TGTGCCAGCAGTCCCTTGGCCATCACCGGGGAGCTGTTTTTT. This sequence encodes CASSPLAITGELFF.

The gene calls are TRBV7-9 and TRBJ1-2, with 7 bases fitting TRBD1. The CDR3 consists of 14 residues. The V gene's germline CDR1 is SEHNR and CDR2 FQNEAQ (reference sequence). V shed 5 bases and J 2 bases; nucleotides not matched to a gene: 5. CDR3 DNA: TGTGCCAGCAGCGAAACGGACAGGAACTATGGCTACACCTTC. It specifies CASSETDRNYGYTF.

V is TRBV5-4 and J is TRBJ2-7, with D maybe TRBD2 (6 bases). V lost 1 base to trimming and J lost 4 bases, with 9 bases between them. Germline CDR1 SGHNT, CDR2 YYREEE (reference sequence). This CDR3 region has 13 residues. The CDR3 DNA is TGTGCCAGCAGCTTGAATAGCGGATACGAGCAGTACTTC. Translation gives CASSLNSGYEQYF.

V and J are TRBV29-1 and TRBJ2-3, with TRBD2 matching over 10 bases. The V gene's germline CDR1 is SQVTM and CDR2 ANQGSEA. After removal of 0 bases from V and 1 base from J, the junction contained 10 bases not matched to a gene. The CDR3 covers 18 residues. The chain's CDR3 is CSVEDRLAGAGGTDTQYF. In nucleotides, the CDR3 is TGCAGCGTTGAAGATCGGCTAGCGGGGGCCGGGGGCACAGATACGCAGTATTTT.

Concerning this clone: Relative to the germline gene, one junction end is altered; a read error may explain this. V and J are TRBV7-7 and TRBJ1-1; D call uncertain. Germline CDR1 is SSHAT and CDR2 is FNYEAQ (reference sequence). This CDR3 is built from 13 residues. The CDR3 nucleotides are TGTGCTAGCAGCTTCCTTATGGGCACTGAAGCTTTCTTT. Its translation is CASSFLMGTEAFF.

In DNA form, the CDR3 reads TGTGCCAGCAGCCTCAGACAGGCCTGGGGCGACGAGCAGTACTTC. This sequence encodes CASSLRQAWGDEQYF. The chain is built from TRBV5-6 and TRBJ2-7, with a weak D call TRBD1 (6 bases). V shed 4 bases and J shed 5 bases, with 19 bases lying between them. Germline loops: CDR1 SGHDT, CDR2 YYEEEE. There are 15 residues in the CDR3.

This chain joins TRBV29-1 and TRBJ2-5; no clear D. This CDR3 has 14 amino acids. The germline V gene encodes CDR1 SQVTM and CDR2 ANQGSEA. V lost 0 bases, J lost 5 bases, and 13 bases lay in between. CDR3: CSVEDLGIYETQYF. CDR3 bases: TGCAGCGTTGAAGATCTGGGGATTTATGAGACCCAGTACTTC.